These 22 T cell receptor beta chains originate from one sample sequenced in a study of shared clonotypes between healthy human individuals. Only in-frame clones appear in the TCRdb table, and some are missing; sequencing was by immunoSEQ multiplex PCR. The table records over a million clones, more than 65% of them present only once. Sequenced input: memory CD4+ T cells sorted from blood. Documented subset: CD45RA-negative fraction. The receptors were gathered from a man younger than 30 in good health.

Here the CDR3 reads CASSGAQSNQPQHF. CDR3 DNA sequence: TGTGCCAGCAGTGGGGCGCAGAGCAATCAGCCCCAGCATTTT. The rearrangement links TRBV6-1 to TRBJ1-5; no definite D call. The CDR3 loop spans 14 amino acids. The V end was cut by 4 bases, the J end by 1 base, with 8 bases between. Germline V gene lookup returns CDR1 MNHNS and CDR2 SASEGT.

The gene calls are TRBV4-2 and TRBJ1-2, with TRBD1 as a possible D gene (6 bases). The CDR3 is 12 residues long. Germline V gene sequence: CDR1 LGHNA, CDR2 YNFKEQ. The V end lost 5 bases, the J end lost 6 bases, and 10 bases lay between the germline ends. CDR3 amino acids: CASSLDSNGYTF. In DNA, the CDR3 is TGTGCCAGCAGCTTGGACAGTAATGGCTACACCTTC.

The chain recombines TRBV7-6 with TRBJ1-3; a possible D gene is TRBD1 (6 bases). The CDR3 loop spans 12 amino acids. CDR1 is SGHVS, CDR2 FNYEAQ, per germline. V lost 1 base to trimming and J lost 9 bases, with 7 bases between them. In DNA, the CDR3 is TGTGCCAGCAGCTTAGAGGGGGGCACCATATATTTT. This sequence encodes CASSLEGGTIYF.

This clone was observed a handful of times. This chain links TRBV9 with TRBJ2-1; D is uncertain. The CDR3 length is 14 residues. V was shortened by 4 bases and J by 1 base, with 9 bases between the two germline ends. Per germline, CDR1 SGDLS and CDR2 YYNGEE. The CDR3 protein is CASSPMGSYNEQFF. CDR3 nucleotides: TGTGCCAGCAGCCCCATGGGATCCTACAATGAGCAGTTCTTC.

The chain recombines TRBV10-2 with TRBJ2-1; weak D call: TRBD2 (5 bases). Germline-derived CDR1 and CDR2 are WSHSY and SAAADI. The length of the CDR3 is 15 residues. The V end was cut by 4 bases, the J end by 4 bases, with 14 bases between. The CDR3 nucleotides are TGCGCCAGCAGTGGGGAGCGGTCTAATTACAATGAGCAGTTCTTC. Translated: CASSGERSNYNEQFF.

The V gene is TRBV5-6, the J gene TRBJ2-1; 11 bases are shared with TRBD2. CDR1 and CDR2 from the germline V gene are SGHDT and YYEEEE. The J segment lost 8 bases and the V segment lost 0 bases, leaving 7 bases of the junction unmatched. The CDR3 has 16 residues. CDR3 in DNA: TGTGCCAGCAGCTTGGCCGTAGCGGGAGGGCGGGATGAGCAGTTCTTC. Translating gives CASSLAVAGGRDEQFF.

This clone was counted a single time. This chain joins TRBV18 and TRBJ2-6; D gene ambiguous. Germline V gene lookup returns CDR1 KGHSH and CDR2 LQKENI. V dropped 3 bases and J dropped 0 bases, with 6 bases sitting between them. This CDR3 is 15 amino acids long. The CDR3 sequence is CASSPSGSGANVLTF. CDR3 DNA sequence: TGTGCCAGCTCACCGAGTGGCTCTGGGGCCAACGTCCTGACTTTC.

The chain uses TRBV5-4 and TRBJ1-1; the D gene is possibly TRBD1 (5 bases). Trimming cost V 7 bases and J 6 bases, with 19 bases left between them. The CDR3 has 14 residues. Looked up from germline, CDR1 is SGHNT and CDR2 is YYREEE (reference sequence). The CDR3 loop reads CASRPDLGGAEAFF. The CDR3 region has the DNA TGTGCCAGCCGACCGGACTTGGGGGGAGCTGAAGCTTTCTTT.

The chain recombines TRBV5-8 with TRBJ1-4; weak D call: TRBD1 (5 bases). V was shortened by 4 bases and J by 2 bases, with 12 bases between the two germline ends. The CDR3 extends over 15 amino acids. From germline, CDR1 is SGHTS and CDR2 YDEGEE. CDR3 bases: TGTGCCAGCAGCCCCGGACAAAACACTAATGAAAAACTGTTTTTT. It translates to CASSPGQNTNEKLFF.

About this clone: Other DNA variants within this sample encode the same CDR3. The chain joins TRBV18 to TRBJ1-4, with 9 bases lining up with TRBD1. The CDR3 consists of 15 residues. V dropped 3 bases and J dropped 4; count of bases not matched to a gene: 3. Germline V gene lookup returns CDR1 KGHSH and CDR2 LQKENI. The CDR3: CASSPGQGGNEKLFF. Written as DNA, the CDR3 is TGTGCCAGCTCACCGGGACAGGGTGGTAATGAAAAACTGTTTTTT. The entire variable domain, with the rest obtained from reference TRBV18 and TRBJ1-4, is as follows: NAGVMQNPRHLVRRRGQEARLRCSPMKGHSHVYWYRQLPEEGLKFMVYLQKENIIDESGMPKERFSAEFPKEGPSILRIQQVVRGDSAAYFCASSPGQGGNEKLFFGSGTQLSVL.

DNA for the CDR3: TGTGCCAGCAGTCTCCGGACCATCTGGGAGCAGTACTTC. Its translation: CASSLRTIWEQYF. This chain joins TRBV2 and TRBJ2-7; D is ambiguous. The CDR3 spans 13 residues. V shed 5 bases and J shed 7 bases, with 15 bases lying between them. CDR1 SNHLY and CDR2 FYNNEI come from the germline V gene. The variable domain in full, completed from reference TRBV2 and TRBJ2-7, reads EPEVTQTPSHQVTQMGQEVILRCVPISNHLYFYWYRQILGQKVEFLVSFYNNEISEKSEIFDDQFSVERPDGSNFTLKIRSTKLEDSAMYFCASSLRTIWEQYFGPGTRLTVT.

About this clone: Its ends do not fully match the called genes, so a read error is possible. The chain combines TRBV10-2 with TRBJ2-7; D uncertain. Germline values: CDR1 WSHSY, CDR2 SAAADI. The CDR3 extends over 11 amino acids. CDR3 sequence (DNA): TGCGCCAGCAGCAAGGACGGCTGGGTGAACTTC. It translates to CASSKDGWVNF.

The gene calls are TRBV5-1 and TRBJ1-3; the D is unclear. In germline, CDR1 is SGHRS, CDR2 YFSETQ. V lost 0 bases to trimming and J lost 7 bases, with 11 bases between them. This CDR3 region has 14 residues. In DNA form, the CDR3 reads TGCGCCAGCAGCTTGGACAGAAGGTTTAACACCATATATTTT. It translates to CASSLDRRFNTIYF. The variable domain in full, with the rest retrieved from reference TRBV5-1 and TRBJ1-3, is KAGVTQTPRYLIKTRGQQVTLSCSPISGHRSVSWYQQTPGQGLQFLFEYFSETQRNKGNFPGRFSGRQFSNSRSEMNVSTLELGDSALYLCASSLDRRFNTIYFGEGSWLTVV.

The chain links TRBV5-1 to TRBJ2-5, with a weak D call TRBD2 (5 bases). Trimming shortened V by 2 bases and J by 3 bases, and 8 bases separated the two germline ends. This CDR3 is 13 amino acids long. Germline CDR1 reads SGHRS; CDR2 reads YFSETQ. CDR3 coding DNA: TGCGCCAGCAGCTTAAGAGGGAAAGAGACCCAGTACTTC. Translated: CASSLRGKETQYF. The full variable domain, in which reference TRBV5-1 and TRBJ2-5 provide the parts outside the CDR3, is KAGVTQTPRYLIKTRGQQVTLSCSPISGHRSVSWYQQTPGQGLQFLFEYFSETQRNKGNFPGRFSGRQFSNSRSEMNVSTLELGDSALYLCASSLRGKETQYFGPGTRLLVL.

This clone turned up a few times. The chain combines TRBV4-1 with TRBJ2-7; 10 bases are shared with TRBD2. This CDR3 has 15 amino acids. Germline CDR1 reads MGHRA; CDR2 reads YSYEKL. The J segment lost 0 bases and the V segment lost 1 base, leaving 0 bases of the junction unmatched. CDR3 loop: CASSQGLAGSYEQYF. As DNA, the CDR3 is TGCGCCAGCAGCCAAGGACTAGCGGGCTCCTACGAGCAGTACTTC.

V is TRBV7-2 and J is TRBJ2-2; D uncertain. The germline V gene has CDR1 SGHTA and CDR2 FQGNSA. The V end lost 0 bases, the J end lost 4 bases, and 9 bases lay between the germline ends. This CDR3 comprises 15 residues. Here the CDR3 reads CASSLAVMVTGELFF. CDR3 DNA sequence: TGTGCCAGCAGCTTAGCGGTCATGGTCACCGGGGAGCTGTTTTTT.

The rearrangement links TRBV30 to TRBJ2-7; D possibly uses TRBD1 or TRBD2 (5 bases each). V was shortened by 4 bases and J by 2 bases, with 15 bases between the two germline ends. The CDR3 has 14 amino acids. Per the germline V gene, CDR1 is GTSNPN and CDR2 is SVGIG (reference sequence). The CDR3: CAWNSGPETYEQYF. DNA for the CDR3: TGTGCCTGGAATTCGGGGCCCGAGACCTACGAGCAGTACTTC.

The rearrangement uses TRBV7-2 and TRBJ2-2; weak D call: TRBD2 (5 bases). V was pared by 4 bases and J by 5 bases, with 11 bases between. The CDR3 is 14 residues long. Germline CDR1 and CDR2: SGHTA and FQGNSA. The CDR3 sequence is CASSSWTGTGELFF. In DNA, the CDR3 is TGTGCCAGCAGCTCCTGGACGGGAACCGGGGAGCTGTTTTTT.

The DNA of the CDR3 is TGTGCCAGCCGATCGACAGCTTACGAGCAGTACTTC. Translation gives CASRSTAYEQYF. This chain links TRBV18 with TRBJ2-7; weak D call: TRBD1 (5 bases). Germline CDR1 reads KGHSH; CDR2 reads LQKENI. The CDR3 loop spans 12 amino acids. V lost 8 bases and J lost 4, with 12 bases in between.

The V gene is TRBV29-1, the J gene TRBJ1-1; D unresolved. The CDR3 loop spans 13 amino acids. CDR1 is SQVTM, CDR2 ANQGSEA, per germline. The V end was cut by 4 bases, the J end by 4 bases, with 13 bases between. The CDR3 reads CSVAPWGGTEAFF. CDR3 nucleotide sequence: TGCAGCGTTGCCCCCTGGGGAGGCACTGAAGCTTTCTTT. Full variable domain (rest looked up from reference TRBV29-1 and TRBJ1-1): SAVISQKPSRDICQRGTSLTIQCQVDSQVTMMFWYRQQPGQSLTLIATANQGSEATYESGFVIDKFPISRPNLTFSTLTVSNMSPEDSSIYLCSVAPWGGTEAFFGQGTRLTVV.

The chain links TRBV2 to TRBJ1-1; the D gene is possibly TRBD1 (6 bases). Germline V CDR1 and CDR2: SNHLY, FYNNEI. This CDR3 is built from 15 residues. V dropped 0 bases and J dropped 6 bases, with 14 bases sitting between them. CDR3 DNA sequence: TGTGCCAGCAGTGAAGCCCGGGGGGGCTCCGCTGAAGCTTTCTTT. Translation: CASSEARGGSAEAFF.

This clone has just a few counts. Distinct nucleotide sequences in the sample also encode this CDR3. V gene TRBV5-4 combines with J gene TRBJ2-2; D call uncertain. Germline values: CDR1 SGHNT, CDR2 YYREEE (reference sequence). The CDR3 spans 15 residues. V shed 2 bases and J shed 2 bases, with 10 bases lying between them. DNA for the CDR3: TGTGCCAGCAGCTTCTCAGGAAAAAACACCGGGGAGCTGTTTTTT. It codes for CASSFSGKNTGELFF.